A selection of T cell receptor beta chains follows, all from one sample in a study of T cells after yellow fever vaccination. Via MiXCR, TCRdb re-called the 5' RACE reads, giving one row per CDR3 protein. The sample shows 130,000 or so distinct CDR3 sequences, about 16% of them seen only once. Source: CD8+ T cells sorted from PBMCs, taken 5 days after the yellow fever booster vaccination. Receptors were obtained from a man in his late teens or twenties who received the YFV17D yellow fever vaccine. CDR3s include the opening cysteine and the closing phenylalanine or tryptophan. D genes are given only for firm matches. Rows give clone size only sometimes, using once, few, many, or a class for an expanded clone.

>many|NA|TRBV7-9|TRBJ2-1|14
CASSLAGGPNEQFF
TGTGCCAGCAGCTTAGCGGGGGGGCCGAATGAGCAGTTCTTC
>few|NA|TRBV4-1|TRBJ1-2|14
CASSQDTRTLGYTF
TGCGCCAGCAGCCAAGATACCAGGACTTTGGGCTACACCTTC
>NA|NA|TRBV4-2|TRBJ1-4|18
CASSQGWQTMATNEKLFF
TGTGCCAGCAGCCAAGGTTGGCAGACAATGGCAACTAATGAAAAACTGTTTTTT
>few|NA|TRBV6-2/TRBV6-3|TRBJ1-5|18
CASSYSNAGASSNQPQHF
TGTGCCAGCAGTTACTCGAATGCAGGGGCCAGTAGCAATCAGCCCCAGCATTTT
>NA|NA|TRBV7-6|TRBJ2-3|17
CASSLLSGAWGTDTQYF
TGTGCCAGCAGCTTACTGTCCGGGGCTTGGGGCACAGATACGCAGTATTTT
>NA|NA|TRBV10-3|TRBJ2-6|15
CAISERGSGANVLTF
TGTGCCATCAGTGAAAGGGGCTCTGGGGCCAACGTCCTGACTTTC
>NA|NA|TRBV12-3/TRBV12-4|TRBJ2-1|11
CASSTAREQFF
TGTGCCAGCAGTACAGCGCGAGAGCAGTTCTTC
>NA|TRBD1|TRBV7-9|TRBJ2-1|16
CASSLVGGQGYNEQFF
TGTGCCAGCAGCTTAGTAGGGGGACAGGGGTACAATGAGCAGTTCTTC
>NA|TRBD1|TRBV13|TRBJ2-1|14
CASSSRDRAHEQFF
TGTGCCAGCAGCTCCCGGGACAGGGCCCATGAGCAGTTCTTC
>many|NA|TRBV7-9|TRBJ2-1|15
CASSLVAIRDNEQFF
TGTGCCAGCAGCTTAGTGGCGATTAGGGACAATGAGCAGTTCTTC
>NA|TRBD2|TRBV6-5|TRBJ2-1|15
CASSLLAGTYNEQFF
TGTGCCAGCAGTCTTCTAGCGGGGACCTACAATGAGCAGTTCTTC
>NA|NA|TRBV4-1|TRBJ1-2|16
CASSQDWPGLGYGYTF
TGCGCCAGCAGCCAAGATTGGCCAGGGTTGGGCTATGGCTACACCTTC
>NA|TRBD2|TRBV12-3/TRBV12-4|TRBJ2-1|14
CASSGTSSPGEQFF
TGTGCCAGCAGCGGGACTAGCTCACCCGGTGAGCAGTTCTTC
>few|TRBD1|TRBV7-8|TRBJ1-4|14
CASGPGQGHEKLFF
TGTGCCAGCGGGCCGGGACAGGGACATGAAAAACTGTTTTTT
>few|TRBD1|TRBV4-1|TRBJ2-7|15
CASSQLSTGSYEQYF
TGCGCCAGCAGCCAACTTTCGACAGGGTCCTACGAGCAGTACTTC
>many|NA|TRBV4-3|TRBJ2-7|15
CASSQDWPPPYEQYF
TGCGCCAGCAGCCAAGACTGGCCCCCTCCCTACGAGCAGTACTTC
>NA|NA|TRBV5-6|TRBJ1-1|15
CASSSTTNRIRGAFF
TGTGCCAGCAGCTCGACAACCAACAGAATTCGAGGGGCTTTCTTT
>NA|TRBD2|TRBV4-1|TRBJ2-7|15
CASSQGLRGLDEQYF
TGCGCCAGCAGCCAAGGTCTGCGGGGGTTGGACGAGCAGTACTTC
>NA|TRBD2|TRBV7-3|TRBJ2-5|16
CASSSGTTPRAETQYF
TGTGCCAGCAGCTCCGGGACTACTCCACGAGCCGAGACCCAGTACTTC
>few|TRBD1|TRBV3-1|TRBJ2-1|15
CASSRGGQGDNEQFF
TGTGCCAGCAGCCGCGGAGGACAGGGGGACAATGAGCAGTTCTTC
>few|NA|TRBV6-5|TRBJ1-2|17
CASNEFKGLAEGHGYTF
TGTGCCAGCAACGAGTTCAAGGGACTCGCCGAAGGGCATGGCTACACCTTC
>NA|NA|TRBV10-3|TRBJ1-5|13
CAISQGQGQPQHF
TGTGCCATCAGCCAGGGGCAGGGTCAGCCCCAGCATTTT